The 20 T cell receptor beta chains below were found in one sample sequenced in a study of blood T cells in healthy people across ages. Sample-barcoded 5' priming and a J-beta primer mix drove a second PCR of roughly 7 to 11 cycles. TCRdb reprocessed the 5' RACE reads with MiXCR, giving one entry per CDR3 protein. The sample consists of some 800,000 distinct CDR3 sequences, approximately 48% of them appearing once. Sequenced: blood. These receptors came from a man aged 60 to 75 in good health.

The chain joins TRBV6-6 to TRBJ2-2; no clear D. Trimming left V 2 bases short and J 3 bases short, with 1 base between. The CDR3 runs 12 residues. CDR1 and CDR2 (germline): MNHNY, SVGAGI (reference sequence). The CDR3 here is CASSYDTGELFF. CDR3 nucleotides: TGTGCCAGCAGTTACGACACCGGGGAGCTGTTTTTT.

Turning to this clonotype: Since a far larger clone is one base different, this is likely a read error. DNA of the CDR3: TGTGCCAGCAGGCCGTCTGGGGTCAACGTCCTGACTTTC. Residues: CASRPSGVNVLTF. The gene calls are TRBV9 and TRBJ2-6; D not certain. The CDR3 length is 13 residues. Germline values: CDR1 SGDLS, CDR2 YYNGEE.

V and J are TRBV7-2 and TRBJ2-5; the match to TRBD2 covers 11 bases. The J call may be incorrect, as the DNA end agrees better with TRBJ2-7. The germline V gene has CDR1 SGHTA and CDR2 FQGNSA. The CDR3 sequence is 14 residues long. CDR3: CASRLAGASYEQYF. The CDR3 DNA reads TGTGCCAGCAGACTAGCGGGGGCCTCCTACGAGCAGTACTTC.

This clonotype was found a few times. The CDR3: CASSVGGTNYYEQYF. Here the CDR3 DNA reads TGTGCCAGCAGCGTAGGAGGGACAAACTATTACGAGCAGTACTTC. This sequence joins TRBV9 and TRBJ2-7, with D tentatively TRBD1 (6 bases). The V and J ends lost 0 bases and 4 bases respectively, with 14 bases between them. CDR3 size: 15 residues. Germline CDR1 and CDR2: SGDLS and YYNGEE. The entire variable domain, with the rest obtained from reference TRBV9 and TRBJ2-7, is as follows: DSGVTQTPKHLITATGQRVTLRCSPRSGDLSVYWYQQSLDQGLQFLIQYYNGEERAKGNILERFSAQQFPDLHSELNLSSLELGDSALYFCASSVGGTNYYEQYFGPGTRLTVT.

This clonotype is a singleton in its sample. This chain uses TRBV2 with TRBJ2-2; TRBD1 agrees at 7 bases. With 3 bases clipped from V and 7 bases from J, the junction kept 2 bases outside the gene matches. Per germline, CDR1 SNHLY and CDR2 FYNNEI. CDR3 length equals 13 residues. CDR3 in DNA: TGTGCCAGCAGTGAGGGACAGTTCGGGGAGCTGTTTTTT. This encodes CASSEGQFGELFF.

The chain recombines TRBV27 with TRBJ1-4, with D possibly being TRBD1 (5 bases). The CDR3 sequence is 14 residues long. Germline loops: CDR1 MNHEY, CDR2 SMNVEV (reference sequence). V dropped 4 bases and J dropped 0 bases, with 6 bases sitting between them. The DNA of the CDR3 is TGTGCCAGCAGTTGGGGGGCAACTAATGAAAAACTGTTTTTT. It codes for CASSWGATNEKLFF.

The genes are TRBV7-2 and TRBJ1-1; D is unresolved. The CDR3 sequence is 14 residues long. CDR1 and CDR2 from the germline V gene are SGHTA and FQGNSA. The V gene lost 3 bases and the J gene lost 2 bases, with 10 bases spanning the gap. Here the CDR3 reads CASSFLTANTEAFF. For the CDR3, the DNA is TGTGCCAGCAGCTTCCTTACGGCAAACACTGAAGCTTTCTTT.

The chain has TRBV12-3 or TRBV12-4 and TRBJ2-7; TRBD1 matches at 9 bases. J lost 4 bases, V lost 3 bases, and 4 bases had no gene match. This CDR3 has 14 amino acids. This CDR3 is CASSFGTGRYEQYF. DNA for the CDR3: TGTGCCAGCAGTTTCGGGACAGGGAGGTACGAGCAGTACTTC.

This clonotype was recorded a few times. The chain is built from TRBV15 and TRBJ2-5; possibly TRBD1 or TRBD2 for D (5 bases each). CDR3 length: 14 residues. CDR1 LNHNV and CDR2 YYDKDF come from the germline V gene (reference sequence). V lost 7 bases and J 9 bases, leaving 21 bases between the germline ends. Here the CDR3 reads CATTFGTAAEAQYF. The CDR3 nucleotides read TGTGCCACCACTTTTGGGACCGCCGCGGAGGCCCAGTACTTC.

This clonotype was counted only a few times. The chain employs TRBV30 and TRBJ1-2, with unresolved D. Deletions cut 5 bases from V and 8 bases from J, with 12 bases between. This CDR3 is built from 11 residues. Germline CDR1 is GTSNPN and CDR2 is SVGIG (reference sequence). The CDR3 loop reads CAWYRIGGYTF. In nucleotides, the CDR3 is TGTGCCTGGTATAGGATTGGGGGCTACACCTTC. Full variable domain (missing parts from reference TRBV30 and TRBJ1-2): SQTIHQWPATLVQPVGSPLSLECTVEGTSNPNLYWYRQAAGRGLQLLFYSVGIGQISSEVPQNLSASRPQDRQFILSSKKLLLSDSGFYLCAWYRIGGYTFGSGTRLTVV.

This clonotype was observed a handful of times. The J gene is TRBJ2-7, the V gene TRBV4-3; D unclear. The CDR3 totals 15 residues. V was cut by 0 bases and J by 2 bases, with 11 bases left in between. Germline V gene sequence: CDR1 LGHNA, CDR2 YSLEER. CDR3 nucleotide sequence: TGCGCCAGCAGCCAAGAGTATCGAGAGACCTACGAGCAGTACTTC. This gives the protein CASSQEYRETYEQYF.

The rearrangement uses TRBV11-3 and TRBJ1-1; D not resolved. The CDR3 is 13 amino acids. V lost 5 bases to trimming and J lost 6 bases, with 13 bases between them. Per germline, CDR1 SGHNT and CDR2 YENEEA. CDR3 region: CASSARVLAEAFF. The CDR3 DNA reads TGTGCCAGCAGCGCCCGGGTATTAGCTGAAGCTTTCTTT. The full variable domain, its missing parts supplied by reference TRBV11-3 and TRBJ1-1, is EAGVVQSPRYKIIEKKQPVAFWCNPISGHNTLYWYLQNLGQGPELLIRYENEEAVDDSQLPKDRFSAERLKGVDSTLKIQPAELGDSAVYLCASSARVLAEAFFGQGTRLTVV.

This clonotype was seen a handful of times. The chain couples TRBV6-1 to TRBJ1-2; tentative D call: TRBD1 (6 bases). The germline V gene has CDR1 MNHNS and CDR2 SASEGT. V was cut by 6 bases and J by 4 bases, with 15 bases left in between. This CDR3 region has 14 residues. CDR3 bases: TGTGCCAGCAGAAGGGGGTCAGAATCCTATGGCTACACCTTC. Protein product: CASRRGSESYGYTF.

The chain couples TRBV3-1 to TRBJ2-3; 8 bases are shared with TRBD2. The CDR3 length is 15 residues. Germline-derived CDR1 and CDR2 are LGHDT and YNNKEL (reference sequence). V shed 0 bases and J 1 base; nucleotides not matched to a gene: 0. The CDR3 nucleotides read TGTGCCAGCAGCCAAGAGCGGGGGGGCACAGATACGCAGTATTTT. As protein: CASSQERGGTDTQYF.

The chain links TRBV20-1 to TRBJ2-7, with TRBD2 identical over 9 bases. This CDR3 contains 15 residues. In germline, CDR1 is DFQATT, CDR2 SNEGSKA (reference sequence). The V gene end was trimmed by 2 bases and the J gene end by 1 base; junction bases not matched to a gene: 6. The CDR3 region has the DNA TGCAGTGCTAGACTTGCGGGGGGGCTATCCTACGAGCAGTACTTC. It encodes CSARLAGGLSYEQYF.

The chain links TRBV20-1 to TRBJ2-1; no definite D call. CDR3 length: 15 residues. Germline assignment: CDR1 DFQATT and CDR2 SNEGSKA (reference sequence). V was cut by 1 base and J by 7 bases, with 17 bases left in between. CDR3 sequence: CSARGSGWVTNEQFF. The CDR3 DNA reads as TGCAGTGCTAGAGGCTCTGGGTGGGTAACGAATGAGCAGTTCTTC.

This clonotype has more than one count but fewer than ten. The V call is TRBV4-1, the J call TRBJ2-1; no reliable D call. Germline V gives CDR1 MGHRA, CDR2 YSYEKL. This CDR3 region has 14 residues. V was shortened by 1 base and J by 9 bases, with 13 bases between the two germline ends. The CDR3 DNA reads TGCGCCAGCAGCCAAGCCGAGTACCCACCTGAGCAGTTCTTC. It translates to CASSQAEYPPEQFF.

This clonotype was seen only once. J is TRBJ1-1 and V is TRBV14; D not certain. V was pared by 5 bases and J by 1 base, with 14 bases between. The CDR3 has 15 amino acids. The germline V gene encodes CDR1 SGHDN and CDR2 FVKESK. CDR3 DNA sequence: TGTGCCAGCAGCGTAATGGACGGAGCGAACACTGAAGCTTTCTTT. Its translation: CASSVMDGANTEAFF. Full variable domain (outside the CDR3, taken from reference TRBV14 and TRBJ1-1): EAGVTQFPSHSVIEKGQTVTLRCDPISGHDNLYWYRRVMGKEIKFLLHFVKESKQDESGMPNNRFLAERTGGTYSTLKVQPAELEDSGVYFCASSVMDGANTEAFFGQGTRLTVV.

The chain has TRBV7-9 and TRBJ2-7; D is possibly TRBD1 or TRBD2 (5 bases each). CDR1 and CDR2 (germline): SEHNR, FQNEAQ (reference sequence). Trimming took off 1 base at V and 5 bases at J, with 9 bases between the two ends. The CDR3 sequence is 13 residues long. This CDR3 reads CASSLGGFDEQYF. DNA of the CDR3: TGTGCCAGCAGCTTAGGGGGGTTCGACGAGCAGTACTTC.

DNA of the CDR3: TGTGCCAGCAGTTACGAATGGGGCGCGGGCAGCAATCAGCCCCAGCATTTT. This gives the protein CASSYEWGAGSNQPQHF. The chain couples TRBV6-2 or TRBV6-3 to TRBJ1-5; a weak D match, TRBD1 (5 bases). The CDR3 has 17 amino acids. Germline V CDR1 and CDR2: MNHEY, SVGEGT. Trimming left V 2 bases short and J 1 base short, with 15 bases between.